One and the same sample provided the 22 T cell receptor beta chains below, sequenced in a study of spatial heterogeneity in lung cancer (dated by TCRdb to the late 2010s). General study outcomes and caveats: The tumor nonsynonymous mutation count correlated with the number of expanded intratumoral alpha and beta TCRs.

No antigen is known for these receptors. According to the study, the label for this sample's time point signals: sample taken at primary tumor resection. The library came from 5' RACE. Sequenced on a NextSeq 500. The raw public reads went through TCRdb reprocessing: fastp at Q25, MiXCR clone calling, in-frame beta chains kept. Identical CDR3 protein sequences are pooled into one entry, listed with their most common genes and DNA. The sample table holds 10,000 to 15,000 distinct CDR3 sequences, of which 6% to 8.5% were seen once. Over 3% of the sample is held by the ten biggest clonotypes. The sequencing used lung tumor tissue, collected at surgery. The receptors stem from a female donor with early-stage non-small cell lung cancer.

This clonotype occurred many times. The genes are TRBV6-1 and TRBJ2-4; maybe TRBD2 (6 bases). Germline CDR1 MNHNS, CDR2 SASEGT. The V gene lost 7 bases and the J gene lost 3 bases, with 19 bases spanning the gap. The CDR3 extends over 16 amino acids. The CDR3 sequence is CASTLSHSGGKNIQYF. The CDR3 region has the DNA TGTGCCAGCACCCTCTCCCATAGCGGTGGCAAAAACATTCAGTACTTC.

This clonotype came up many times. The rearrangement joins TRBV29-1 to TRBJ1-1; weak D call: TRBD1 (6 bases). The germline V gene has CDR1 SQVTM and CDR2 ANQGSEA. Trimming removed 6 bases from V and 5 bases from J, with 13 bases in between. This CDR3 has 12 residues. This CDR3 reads CSVPQGSTEAFF. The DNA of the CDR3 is TGCAGCGTACCACAGGGCTCGACTGAAGCTTTCTTT.

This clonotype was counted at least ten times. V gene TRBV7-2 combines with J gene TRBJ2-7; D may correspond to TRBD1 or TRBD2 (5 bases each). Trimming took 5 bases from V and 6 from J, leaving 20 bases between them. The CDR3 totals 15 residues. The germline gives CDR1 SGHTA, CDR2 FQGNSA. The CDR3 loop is CASSTSPGPEAEQYF. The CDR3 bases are TGTGCCAGCAGCACATCGCCGGGACCGGAAGCCGAGCAGTACTTC.

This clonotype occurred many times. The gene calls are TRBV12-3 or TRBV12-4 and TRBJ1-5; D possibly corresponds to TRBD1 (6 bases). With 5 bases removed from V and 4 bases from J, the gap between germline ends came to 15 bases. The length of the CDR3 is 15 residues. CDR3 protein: CASSESGVRNQPQHF. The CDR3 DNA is TGTGCCAGCAGTGAATCAGGGGTTCGGAATCAGCCCCAGCATTTT.

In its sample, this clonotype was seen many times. Here the CDR3 reads CASSLDTGARQPQHF. The CDR3 DNA reads as TGTGCCAGCAGCTTGGATACAGGGGCTCGGCAGCCCCAGCATTTT. J is TRBJ1-5 and V is TRBV7-8; 7 positions agree with TRBD1. Germline assignment: CDR1 SGHVS and CDR2 FQNEAQ. Trimming removed 3 bases from V and 7 bases from J; junction bases left unmatched: 9. The CDR3 spans 15 residues.

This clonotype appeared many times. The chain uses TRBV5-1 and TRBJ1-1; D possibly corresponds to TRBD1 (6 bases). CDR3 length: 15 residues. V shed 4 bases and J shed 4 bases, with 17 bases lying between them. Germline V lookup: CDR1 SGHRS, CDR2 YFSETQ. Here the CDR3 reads CASSPYEGGGTEAFF. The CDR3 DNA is TGCGCCAGCAGCCCCTACGAGGGGGGAGGCACTGAAGCTTTCTTT. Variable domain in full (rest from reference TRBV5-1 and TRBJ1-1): KAGVTQTPRYLIKTRGQQVTLSCSPISGHRSVSWYQQTPGQGLQFLFEYFSETQRNKGNFPGRFSGRQFSNSRSEMNVSTLELGDSALYLCASSPYEGGGTEAFFGQGTRLTVV.

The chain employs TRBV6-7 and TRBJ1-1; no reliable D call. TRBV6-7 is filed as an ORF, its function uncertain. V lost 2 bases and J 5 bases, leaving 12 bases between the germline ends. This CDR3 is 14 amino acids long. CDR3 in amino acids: CASSYELLGTEAFF. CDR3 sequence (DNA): TGTGCCAGCAGTTACGAGCTCTTGGGAACTGAAGCTTTCTTT.

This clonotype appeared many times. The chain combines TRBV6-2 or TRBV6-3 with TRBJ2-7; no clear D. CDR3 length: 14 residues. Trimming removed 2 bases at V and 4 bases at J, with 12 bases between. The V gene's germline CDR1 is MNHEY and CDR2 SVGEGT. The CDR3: CASSYGQSAYEQYF. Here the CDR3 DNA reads TGTGCCAGCAGTTACGGCCAGAGTGCGTACGAGCAGTACTTC.

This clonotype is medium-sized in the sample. In DNA, the CDR3 is TGTGCCAGCAGCTTAGGGACTAGAGGACCATACGAGCAGTACTTC. Translating it yields CASSLGTRGPYEQYF. This rearrangement joins TRBV7-8 to TRBJ2-7; 7 nucleotides align to TRBD2. This CDR3 spans 15 amino acids. Germline CDR1 is SGHVS and CDR2 is FQNEAQ. The J segment lost 4 bases and the V segment lost 1 base, leaving 7 bases of the junction unmatched.

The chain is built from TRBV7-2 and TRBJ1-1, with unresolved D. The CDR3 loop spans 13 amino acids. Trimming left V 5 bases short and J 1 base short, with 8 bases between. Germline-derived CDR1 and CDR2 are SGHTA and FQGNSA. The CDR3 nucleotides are TGTGCCAGCAGCGAAACAAGGAACACTGAAGCTTTCTTT. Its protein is CASSETRNTEAFF. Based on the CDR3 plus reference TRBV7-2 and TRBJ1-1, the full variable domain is GAGVSQSPSNKVTEKGKDVELRCDPISGHTALYWYRQSLGQGLEFLIYFQGNSAPDKSGLPSDRFSAERTGGSVSTLTIQRTQQEDSAVYLCASSETRNTEAFFGQGTRLTVV.

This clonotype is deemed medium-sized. The CDR3 coding sequence is TGCAGTGCCTCGACGCTGGAGGCCCTCCACTTT. It specifies CSASTLEALHF. This chain links TRBV20-1 with TRBJ1-6; unclear D gene. Looked up from germline, CDR1 is DFQATT and CDR2 is SNEGSKA (reference sequence). This CDR3 comprises 11 residues. V dropped 6 bases and J dropped 14 bases, with 14 bases sitting between them.

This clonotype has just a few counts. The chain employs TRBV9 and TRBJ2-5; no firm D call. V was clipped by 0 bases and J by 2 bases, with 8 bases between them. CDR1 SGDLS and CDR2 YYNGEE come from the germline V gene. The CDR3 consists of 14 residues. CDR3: CASSVESGQETQYF. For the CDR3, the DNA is TGTGCCAGCAGCGTAGAGAGTGGTCAAGAGACCCAGTACTTC.

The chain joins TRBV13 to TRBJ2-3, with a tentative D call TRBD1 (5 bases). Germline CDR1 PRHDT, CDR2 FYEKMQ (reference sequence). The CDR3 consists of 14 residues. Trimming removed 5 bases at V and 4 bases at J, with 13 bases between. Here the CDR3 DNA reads TGTGCCAGCAGCCTCGAAGGGGTGGCAGATACGCAGTATTTT. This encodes CASSLEGVADTQYF.

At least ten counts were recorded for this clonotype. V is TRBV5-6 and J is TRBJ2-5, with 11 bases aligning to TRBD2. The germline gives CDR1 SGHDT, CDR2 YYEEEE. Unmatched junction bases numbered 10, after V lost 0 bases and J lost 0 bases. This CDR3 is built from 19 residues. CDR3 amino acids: CASSLVRGTSGRYQETQYF. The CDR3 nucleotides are TGTGCCAGCAGCTTGGTCCGGGGGACTAGCGGAAGGTACCAAGAGACCCAGTACTTC.

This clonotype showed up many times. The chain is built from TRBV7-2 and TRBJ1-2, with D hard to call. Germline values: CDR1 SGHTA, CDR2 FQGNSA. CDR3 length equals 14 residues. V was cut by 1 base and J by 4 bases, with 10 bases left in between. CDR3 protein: CASSLGRQIYGYTF. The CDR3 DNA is TGTGCCAGCAGCTTAGGTCGGCAGATCTATGGCTACACCTTC.

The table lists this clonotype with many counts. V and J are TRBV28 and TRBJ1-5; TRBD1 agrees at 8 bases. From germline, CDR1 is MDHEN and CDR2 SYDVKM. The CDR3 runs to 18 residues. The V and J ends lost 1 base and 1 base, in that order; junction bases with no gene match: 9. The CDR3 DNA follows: TGTGCCAGCAGTTTATCATCGGGGACAGGAAGAAGCAATCAGCCCCAGCATTTT. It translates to CASSLSSGTGRSNQPQHF. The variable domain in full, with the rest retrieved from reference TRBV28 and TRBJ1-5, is DVKVTQSSRYLVKRTGEKVFLECVQDMDHENMFWYRQDPGLGLRLIYFSYDVKMKEKGDIPEGYSVSREKKERFSLILESASTNQTSMYLCASSLSSGTGRSNQPQHFGDGTRLSIL.

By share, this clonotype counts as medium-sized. For the CDR3, the DNA is TGTGCCAGCAGCCTACTCGGGGGCGAGCAGTACTTC. Translated: CASSLLGGEQYF. The chain joins TRBV7-9 to TRBJ2-7; weak D call: TRBD2 (6 bases). CDR1 is SEHNR, CDR2 FQNEAQ, per germline (reference sequence). CDR3 length: 12 amino acids. V shed 5 bases and J shed 6 bases, with 11 bases lying between them.

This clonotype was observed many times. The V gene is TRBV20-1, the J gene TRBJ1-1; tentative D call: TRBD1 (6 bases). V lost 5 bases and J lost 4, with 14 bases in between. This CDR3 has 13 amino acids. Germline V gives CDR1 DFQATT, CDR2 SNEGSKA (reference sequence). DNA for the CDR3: TGCAGTGCTTCACAGGGATTGGCCACTGAAGCTTTCTTT. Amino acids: CSASQGLATEAFF.

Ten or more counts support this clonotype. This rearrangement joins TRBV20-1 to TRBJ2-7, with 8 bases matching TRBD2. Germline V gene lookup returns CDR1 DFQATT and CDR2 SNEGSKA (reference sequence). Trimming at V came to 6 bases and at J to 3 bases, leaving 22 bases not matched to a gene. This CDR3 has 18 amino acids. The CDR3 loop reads CSALPRAGELYFNYEQYF. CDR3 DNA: TGCAGTGCCCTCCCGAGAGCGGGAGAATTATATTTTAACTACGAGCAGTACTTC.

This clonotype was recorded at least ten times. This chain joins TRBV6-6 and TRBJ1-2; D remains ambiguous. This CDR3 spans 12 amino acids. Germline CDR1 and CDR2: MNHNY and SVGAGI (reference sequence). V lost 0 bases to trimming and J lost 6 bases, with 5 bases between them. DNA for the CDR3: TGTGCCAGCAGTTACTCCCCAGATGGCTACACCTTC. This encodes CASSYSPDGYTF.

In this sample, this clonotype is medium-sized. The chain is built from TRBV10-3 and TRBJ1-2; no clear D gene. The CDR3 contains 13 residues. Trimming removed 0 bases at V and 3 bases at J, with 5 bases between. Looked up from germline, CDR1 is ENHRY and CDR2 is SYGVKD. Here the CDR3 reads CAISESADYGYTF. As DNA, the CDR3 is TGTGCCATCAGTGAGTCAGCGGACTATGGCTACACCTTC.

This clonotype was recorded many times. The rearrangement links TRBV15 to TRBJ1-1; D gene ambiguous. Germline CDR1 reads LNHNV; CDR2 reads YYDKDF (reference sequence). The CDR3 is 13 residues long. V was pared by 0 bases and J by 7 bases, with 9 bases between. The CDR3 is CATSRDIAVEAFF. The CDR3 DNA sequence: TGTGCCACCAGCAGAGATATTGCGGTTGAAGCTTTCTTT.